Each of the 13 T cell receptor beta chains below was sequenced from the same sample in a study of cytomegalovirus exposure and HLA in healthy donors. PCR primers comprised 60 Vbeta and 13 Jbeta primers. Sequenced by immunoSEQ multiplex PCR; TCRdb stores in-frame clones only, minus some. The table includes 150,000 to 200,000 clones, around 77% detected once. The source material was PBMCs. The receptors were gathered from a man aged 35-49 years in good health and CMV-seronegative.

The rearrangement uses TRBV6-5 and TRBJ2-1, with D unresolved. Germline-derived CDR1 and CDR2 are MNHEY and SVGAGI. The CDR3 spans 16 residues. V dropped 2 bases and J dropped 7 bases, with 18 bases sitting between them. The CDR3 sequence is CASSYGPLTFTNEQFF. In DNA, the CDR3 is TGTGCCAGCAGTTACGGCCCACTAACTTTTACTAATGAGCAGTTCTTC.

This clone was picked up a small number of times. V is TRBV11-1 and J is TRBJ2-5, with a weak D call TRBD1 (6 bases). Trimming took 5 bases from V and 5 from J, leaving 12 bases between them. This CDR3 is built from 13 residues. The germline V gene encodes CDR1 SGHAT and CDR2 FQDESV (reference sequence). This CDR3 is CASSRQEKETQYF. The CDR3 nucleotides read TGTGCCAGCAGCCGACAGGAGAAGGAGACCCAGTACTTC.

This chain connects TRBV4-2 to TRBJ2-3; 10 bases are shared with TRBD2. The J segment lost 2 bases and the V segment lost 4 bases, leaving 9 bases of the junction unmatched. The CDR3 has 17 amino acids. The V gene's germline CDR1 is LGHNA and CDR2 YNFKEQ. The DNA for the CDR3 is TGTGCCAGCAGCCGGGCAGCGGGAGGGCCGATCACAGATACGCAGTATTTT. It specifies CASSRAAGGPITDTQYF.

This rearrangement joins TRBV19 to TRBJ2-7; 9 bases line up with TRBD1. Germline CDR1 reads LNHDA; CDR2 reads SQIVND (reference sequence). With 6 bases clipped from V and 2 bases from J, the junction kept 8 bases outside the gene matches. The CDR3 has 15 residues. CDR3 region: CASRGWTGAAYEQYF. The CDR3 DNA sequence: TGTGCCAGTAGGGGATGGACAGGGGCCGCCTACGAGCAGTACTTC. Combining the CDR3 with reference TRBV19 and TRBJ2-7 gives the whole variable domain DGGITQSPKYLFRKEGQNVTLSCEQNLNHDAMYWYRQDPGQGLRLIYYSQIVNDFQKGDIAEGYSVSREKKESFPLTVTSAQKNPTAFYLCASRGWTGAAYEQYFGPGTRLTVT.

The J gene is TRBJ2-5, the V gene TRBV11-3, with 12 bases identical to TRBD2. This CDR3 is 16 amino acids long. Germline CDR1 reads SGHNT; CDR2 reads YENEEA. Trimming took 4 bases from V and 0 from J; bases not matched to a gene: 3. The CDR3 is CASSSGTSGYQETQYF. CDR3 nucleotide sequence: TGTGCCAGCAGCTCAGGGACTAGCGGGTACCAAGAGACCCAGTACTTC.

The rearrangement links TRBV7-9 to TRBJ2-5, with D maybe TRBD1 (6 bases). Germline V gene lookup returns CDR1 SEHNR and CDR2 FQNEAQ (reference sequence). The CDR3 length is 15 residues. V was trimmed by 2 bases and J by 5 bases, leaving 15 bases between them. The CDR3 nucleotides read TGTGCCAGCAGCTTAAAACAGGGACCCGCGGAGACCCAGTACTTC. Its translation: CASSLKQGPAETQYF.

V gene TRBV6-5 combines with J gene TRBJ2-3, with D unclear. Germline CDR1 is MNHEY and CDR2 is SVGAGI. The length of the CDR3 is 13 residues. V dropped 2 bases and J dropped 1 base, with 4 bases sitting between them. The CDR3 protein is CASSYGRTDTQYF. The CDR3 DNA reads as TGTGCCAGCAGTTACGGCCGCACAGATACGCAGTATTTT.

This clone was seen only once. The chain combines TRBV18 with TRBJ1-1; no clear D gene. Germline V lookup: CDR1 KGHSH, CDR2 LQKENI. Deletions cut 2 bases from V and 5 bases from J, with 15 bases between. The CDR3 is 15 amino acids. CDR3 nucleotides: TGTGCCAGCTCACCAACGGTCCGGAGGGATACTGAAGCTTTCTTT. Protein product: CASSPTVRRDTEAFF.

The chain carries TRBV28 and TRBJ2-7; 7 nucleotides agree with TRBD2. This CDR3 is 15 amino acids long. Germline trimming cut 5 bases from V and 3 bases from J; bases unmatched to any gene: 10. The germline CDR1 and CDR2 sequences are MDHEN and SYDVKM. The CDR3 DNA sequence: TGTGCCAGCAGTGAGACCGGAACTAGCGACTACGAGCAGTACTTC. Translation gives CASSETGTSDYEQYF. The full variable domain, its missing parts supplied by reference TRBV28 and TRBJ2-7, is DVKVTQSSRYLVKRTGEKVFLECVQDMDHENMFWYRQDPGLGLRLIYFSYDVKMKEKGDIPEGYSVSREKKERFSLILESASTNQTSMYLCASSETGTSDYEQYFGPGTRLTVT.

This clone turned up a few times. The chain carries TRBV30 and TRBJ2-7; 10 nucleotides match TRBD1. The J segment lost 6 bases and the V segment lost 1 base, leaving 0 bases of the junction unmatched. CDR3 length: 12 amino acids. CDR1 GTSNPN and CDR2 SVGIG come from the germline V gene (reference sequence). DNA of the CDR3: TGTGCCTGGAGTGGGACAGGGGGCGAGCAGTACGTC. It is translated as CAWSGTGGEQYV.

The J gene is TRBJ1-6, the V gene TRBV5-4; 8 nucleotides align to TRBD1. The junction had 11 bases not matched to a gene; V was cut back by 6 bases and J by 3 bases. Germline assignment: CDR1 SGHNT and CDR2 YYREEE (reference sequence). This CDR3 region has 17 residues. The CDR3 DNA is TGTGCCAGCACCGAAGACAGGGGCGGACTCTATAATTCACCCCTCCACTTT. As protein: CASTEDRGGLYNSPLHF.

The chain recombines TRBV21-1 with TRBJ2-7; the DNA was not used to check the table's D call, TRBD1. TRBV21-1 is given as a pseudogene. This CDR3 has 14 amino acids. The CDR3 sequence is CASRDPGRGYEQYV. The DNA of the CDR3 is TGTGCCAGCAGAGACCCCGGAAGGGGATACGAGCAGTACGTC.

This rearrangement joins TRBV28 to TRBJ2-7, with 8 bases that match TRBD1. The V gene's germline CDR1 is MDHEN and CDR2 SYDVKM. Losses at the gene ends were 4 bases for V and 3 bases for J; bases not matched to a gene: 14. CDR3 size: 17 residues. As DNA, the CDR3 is TGTGCCAGCAGTTCCTCCAACGACAGGGGCACAATCTACGAGCAGTACGTC. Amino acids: CASSSSNDRGTIYEQYV.